This entry lists 24 T cell receptor beta chains sequenced from one sample in a study of blood T cells in healthy people across ages. The use of a sample-barcoded 5' primer and a J-beta primer mix characterized a second PCR of roughly 7 to 11 cycles. MiXCR, run by TCRdb on the 5' RACE reads, gives a single entry per CDR3 protein. The repertoire consists of about 590,000 distinct CDR3 sequences, with about 30% occurring once and the leading ten covering around 14%. Sequencing used blood. Receptor source: a woman of 80 years or more in good health.

This clonotype appeared a few times. The J gene is TRBJ2-3, the V gene TRBV3-1, with D possibly TRBD1 on 6 matching bases. Trimming took 5 bases from V and 1 from J, leaving 13 bases between them. Per the germline V gene, CDR1 is LGHDT and CDR2 is YNNKEL (reference sequence). The CDR3 totals 15 residues. The CDR3 loop is CASSAPGHRTDTQYF. CDR3 DNA: TGTGCCAGCAGCGCACCGGGACACCGCACAGATACGCAGTATTTT.

Concerning this clonotype itself: A much larger clone sits a single nucleotide away, making a read error possible. The chain employs TRBV6-5 and TRBJ1-6; no clear D gene. CDR1 and CDR2 from the germline V gene are MNHEY and SVGAGI. The CDR3 is 15 residues long. The CDR3 DNA reads TGTGCCGGCAGCTCGGGTCTTCCCGCTAATTCACCCCTCCACTTT. It yields the protein CAGSSGLPANSPLHF.

As to this clonotype: A much bigger clone sits one base away, suggesting this may be a read error. The chain carries TRBV2 and TRBJ2-1; 8 bases are shared with TRBD2. Germline V gene data show CDR1 as SNHLY and CDR2 as FYNNEI. The CDR3 runs 17 residues. The CDR3 DNA is TGTGCCAGCCGGCGACTAGCGCAACCTAGCTCCCACAATGAGCAGTTCTTC. Protein sequence: CASRRLAQPSSHNEQFF. Looking up the rest from reference TRBV2 and TRBJ2-1 gives the full variable domain: EPEVTQTPSHQVTQMGQEVILRCVPISNHLYFYWYRQILGQKVEFLVSFYNNEISEKSEIFDDQFSVERPDGSNFTLKIRSTKLEDSAMYFCASRRLAQPSSHNEQFFGPGTRLTVL.

This rearrangement joins TRBV6-6 to TRBJ2-3; 9 bases map to TRBD1. The CDR3 has 15 amino acids. Trimming at V came to 5 bases and at J to 2 bases, leaving 5 bases not matched to a gene. Germline V lookup: CDR1 MNHNY, CDR2 SVGAGI (reference sequence). In DNA, the CDR3 is TGTGCCAGCAGTGCAGGGGACAGGGTCACAGATACGCAGTATTTT. Encoded protein: CASSAGDRVTDTQYF.

This clonotype was detected many times. The rearrangement links TRBV2 to TRBJ2-5; D perhaps matches TRBD1 (6 bases). Trimming left V 11 bases short and J 1 base short, with 17 bases between. CDR3 length: 14 residues. Germline CDR1 reads SNHLY; CDR2 reads FYNNEI. The CDR3 DNA follows: TGTGCCGAGCAGGAAGTACAGGGCCAAGAGACCCAGTACTTC. It specifies CAEQEVQGQETQYF.

The chain combines TRBV7-9 with TRBJ1-1; 7 nucleotides align to TRBD1. The V gene's germline CDR1 is SEHNR and CDR2 FQNEAQ (reference sequence). V lost 5 bases to trimming and J lost 0 bases; unmatched junction nucleotides: 6. CDR3 length equals 15 residues. The CDR3 DNA is TGTGCCAGCAGCCGGGGACAGCGCATGAACACTGAAGCTTTCTTT. It translates to CASSRGQRMNTEAFF. The full variable domain, its missing parts supplied by reference TRBV7-9 and TRBJ1-1, is DTGVSQNPRHKITKRGQNVTFRCDPISEHNRLYWYRQTLGQGPEFLTYFQNEAQLEKSRLLSDRFSAERPKGSFSTLEIQRTEQGDSAMYLCASSRGQRMNTEAFFGQGTRLTVV.

The chain has TRBV5-1 and TRBJ1-5, with D possibly matching TRBD1 (6 bases). Deletions cut 0 bases from V and 8 bases from J, with 12 bases between. Germline CDR1 is SGHRS and CDR2 is YFSETQ. This CDR3 is 14 amino acids long. This CDR3 is CASSLVGGGEPQHF. The CDR3 coding sequence is TGCGCCAGCAGCTTGGTTGGGGGCGGGGAGCCCCAGCATTTT.

The genes are TRBV20-1 and TRBJ2-6; TRBD1 matches 7 bases. CDR1 is DFQATT and CDR2 is SNEGSKA in the germline V gene (reference sequence). CDR3 length equals 17 residues. V was clipped by 5 bases and J by 1 base; unmatched bases: 11. In DNA, the CDR3 is TGCAGTGCTGTACGGGCAGGGGGAGCATCTGGGGCCAACGTCCTGACTTTC. Encoded protein: CSAVRAGGASGANVLTF.

In this sample, this clonotype turned up a few times. This chain uses TRBV7-2 with TRBJ2-3, with 10 positions matching TRBD2. The CDR3 loop spans 15 amino acids. The V segment lost 4 bases and the J segment 4 bases; nucleotides outside the gene matches: 5. The germline V gene has CDR1 SGHTA and CDR2 FQGNSA. The CDR3 here is CASSSRSGGADTQYF. CDR3 DNA sequence: TGTGCCAGCAGCTCGAGGAGCGGGGGGGCAGATACGCAGTATTTT.

Ten or more counts support this clonotype. The chain couples TRBV28 to TRBJ2-7; 10 nucleotides align to TRBD2. CDR3 length: 17 amino acids. V dropped 2 bases and J dropped 2; count of bases not matched to a gene: 9. Germline V CDR1 and CDR2: MDHEN, SYDVKM. The DNA for the CDR3 is TGTGCCAGCAGTTTAGCCAGCGGGGGGGCCTTGGCCTACGAGCAGTACTTC. Amino acids: CASSLASGGALAYEQYF.

This clonotype was counted at least ten times. V is TRBV15 and J is TRBJ2-5; D remains unclear. The CDR3 loop spans 13 amino acids. Trimming cost V 3 bases and J 5 bases, with 10 bases left between them. Per the germline V gene, CDR1 is LNHNV and CDR2 is YYDKDF (reference sequence). The DNA for the CDR3 is TGTGCCACCAGCAGGACCTTTAAGGAGACCCAGTACTTC. Translated, it gives CATSRTFKETQYF.

This clonotype appeared many times. The gene calls are TRBV7-2 and TRBJ2-5; D is ambiguous. Per the germline V gene, CDR1 is SGHTA and CDR2 is FQGNSA. This CDR3 spans 11 amino acids. V was clipped by 2 bases and J by 5 bases, with 3 bases between them. This chain's CDR3 is CASSLMETQYF. For the CDR3, the DNA is TGTGCCAGCAGCTTAATGGAGACCCAGTACTTC.

The sample holds many counts of this clonotype. A much larger clone lies one base from this, so it may be a read error. The rearrangement links TRBV12-3 or TRBV12-4 to TRBJ2-7, with D possibly TRBD2 on 6 matching bases. Deletions cut 5 bases from V and 7 bases from J, with 18 bases between. The length of the CDR3 is 14 residues. This chain's CDR3 is CASSATAGSNEQYF. As DNA, the CDR3 is TGTGCCAGCAGTGCGACGGCGGGGAGCAATGAGCAGTACTTC.

Of note for this clonotype: A read error is possible here, since a much larger clone lies one base away. V gene TRBV7-2 combines with J gene TRBJ1-5, with D unresolved. CDR3 length equals 14 residues. CDR1 and CDR2 (germline): SGHTA, FQGNSA. Trimming stripped 5 bases from V and 9 bases from J, with 17 bases between. The CDR3 protein is CASSMGGWARPQHF. CDR3 in DNA: TGTGCCAGCAGCATGGGAGGGTGGGCTCGGCCCCAGCATTTT.

To note about this clonotype: This may come from a read error, since a much larger clone is one base off. The chain combines TRBV20-1 with TRBJ2-5, with D unclear. Trimming took off 1 base at V and 5 bases at J, with 8 bases between the two ends. CDR1 DFQATT and CDR2 SNEGSKA come from the germline V gene (reference sequence). The CDR3 has 12 residues. CDR3 sequence (DNA): TGCAGTGCTAGAGGTCCGGAGGAGACCCAGTACTTC. Amino acids: CSARGPEETQYF.

This clonotype was seen many times. The genes are TRBV24-1 and TRBJ1-2, with TRBD1 as a possible D gene (5 bases). Germline loops: CDR1 KGHDR, CDR2 SFDVKD. The CDR3 extends over 15 amino acids. V lost 6 bases and J lost 0, with 13 bases in between. CDR3 sequence reads: CATSRGTGTNYGYTF. CDR3 sequence (DNA): TGTGCCACCAGTCGGGGGACGGGAACTAACTATGGCTACACCTTC.

A note on this clonotype: Given a much more abundant clone one base away, this may be a read error. The rearrangement links TRBV29-1 to TRBJ1-2; no reliable D call. Germline V lookup: CDR1 SQVTM, CDR2 ANQGSEA. The CDR3 is made up of 10 amino acids. The CDR3 DNA is TGCGGCGTTCACGAGGGCGGCTACACCTTC. This encodes CGVHEGGYTF.

This clonotype has more than one count but fewer than ten. It may be a read error: a sequence one base away is much more abundant. V gene TRBV7-2 combines with J gene TRBJ2-1; 9 bases are shared with TRBD2. The end of the DNA is better explained by TRBJ2-7, so the J call may be wrong. This CDR3 comprises 14 residues. Germline CDR1 SGHTA, CDR2 FQGNSA. The CDR3 loop reads CASRVAGEYNEQYF. CDR3 bases: TGTGCCAGCAGAGTAGCGGGGGAATACAATGAGCAGTACTTC.

This chain uses TRBV7-2 with TRBJ1-6; 7 bases are a match to TRBD1. The CDR3 length is 16 residues. Trimming removed 5 bases from V and 7 bases from J; junction bases left unmatched: 11. Per the germline V gene, CDR1 is SGHTA and CDR2 is FQGNSA. CDR3 protein: CASSLDSQGTNSPLHF. The CDR3 DNA reads TGTGCCAGCAGCCTCGATTCACAGGGGACAAATTCACCCCTCCACTTT.

This clonotype appeared many times. The chain links TRBV28 to TRBJ1-5; unclear D gene. The V end lost 5 bases, the J end lost 6 bases, and 14 bases lay between the germline ends. The CDR3 has 14 residues. Germline CDR1 reads MDHEN; CDR2 reads SYDVKM. The CDR3 DNA is TGTGCCAGCAGTCACCCGGCGGTTGGTCAGCCCCAGCATTTT. Its protein is CASSHPAVGQPQHF.

This clonotype appeared many times. The rearrangement joins TRBV9 to TRBJ1-2, with D hard to call. CDR1 SGDLS and CDR2 YYNGEE come from the germline V gene. The CDR3 is 15 amino acids. V lost 2 bases and J 4 bases, leaving 15 bases between the germline ends. CDR3 DNA sequence: TGTGCCAGCAGCGTCCGGCGGCTGCCTGGCTATGGCTACACCTTC. Translated: CASSVRRLPGYGYTF.

Ten or more counts support this clonotype. V is TRBV11-1 and J is TRBJ2-7; 12 bases align to TRBD2. CDR3 length: 22 amino acids. V shed 0 bases and J 0 bases; nucleotides not matched to a gene: 18. The germline V gene has CDR1 SGHAT and CDR2 FQDESV (reference sequence). The CDR3 DNA follows: TGTGCCAGCAGCTTAGCGTCCCGTCAGACTAGCGGGGGCCATAGGAGCTCCTACGAGCAGTACTTC. Residues: CASSLASRQTSGGHRSSYEQYF.

This clonotype was recorded many times. CDR3 sequence (DNA): TGTGCCAGCAGTCCCGTGACTAGCGGGGTTCTCACAGATACGCAGTATTTT. Protein sequence: CASSPVTSGVLTDTQYF. The chain uses TRBV6-5 and TRBJ2-3, with 11 nucleotides matching TRBD2. The V segment lost 5 bases and the J segment 2 bases; nucleotides outside the gene matches: 9. Germline lookup yields CDR1 MNHEY and CDR2 SVGAGI. The CDR3 contains 17 residues.

For this clonotype: A much more abundant neighbour one base away suggests this may be a read error. The chain links TRBV6-2 or TRBV6-3 to TRBJ2-1, with TRBD2 as a possible D gene (7 bases). Per germline, CDR1 MNHEY and CDR2 SVGEGT. V lost 5 bases to trimming and J lost 3 bases, with 17 bases between them. This CDR3 has 16 amino acids. The CDR3: CASSPKGGPVYNEQFF. The CDR3 region has the DNA TGTGCCAGCAGTCCCAAGGGGGGGCCTGTCTACAATGAGCAGTTCTTC.